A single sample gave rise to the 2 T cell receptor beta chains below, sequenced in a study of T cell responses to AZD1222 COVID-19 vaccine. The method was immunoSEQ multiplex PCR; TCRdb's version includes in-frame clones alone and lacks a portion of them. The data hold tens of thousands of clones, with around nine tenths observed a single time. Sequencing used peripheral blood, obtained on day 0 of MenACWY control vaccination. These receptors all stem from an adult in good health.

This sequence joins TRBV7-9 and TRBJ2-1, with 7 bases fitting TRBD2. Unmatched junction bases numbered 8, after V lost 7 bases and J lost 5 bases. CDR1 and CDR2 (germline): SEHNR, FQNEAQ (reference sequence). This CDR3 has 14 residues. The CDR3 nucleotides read TGTGCCAGCACCCTCGGGGCGGGGGACAATGAGCAGTTCTTC. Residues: CASTLGAGDNEQFF. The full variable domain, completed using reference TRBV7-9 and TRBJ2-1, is DTGVSQNPRHKITKRGQNVTFRCDPISEHNRLYWYRQTLGQGPEFLTYFQNEAQLEKSRLLSDRFSAERPKGSFSTLEIQRTEQGDSAMYLCASTLGAGDNEQFFGPGTRLTVL.

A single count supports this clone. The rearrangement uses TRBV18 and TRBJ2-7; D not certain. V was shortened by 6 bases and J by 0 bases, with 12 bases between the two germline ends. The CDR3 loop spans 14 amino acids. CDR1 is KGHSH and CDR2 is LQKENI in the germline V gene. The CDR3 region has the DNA TGTGCCAGCTCCAAGATGGGCATCTCCTACGAGCAGTACTTC. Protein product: CASSKMGISYEQYF.